Below, 32 T cell receptor beta chains from the same sample are listed, as sequenced in a study of metastatic and nonmetastatic thyroid tumors. No patient received treatment before thyroid surgery. TCRdb re-clonotyped the PCR reads via MiXCR. The sample lists under 50,000 clones; 25% to 30% were seen once. Sequenced sample: blood. The receptors come from a male donor with papillary thyroid cancer or a benign thyroid nodule (not recorded which). Some clones in this sample may be carry-over from other donors' samples.

This clone was recorded many times. This may be a read error, as it is one base from a much larger clone. The same CDR3 can be traced to other DNA sequences in this sample. The genes are TRBV7-9 and TRBJ1-5, with D possibly TRBD1 on 6 matching bases. The CDR3 loop spans 14 amino acids. Germline CDR1 is SEHNR and CDR2 is FQNEAQ (reference sequence). V was pared by 4 bases and J by 7 bases, with 14 bases between. Written as DNA, the CDR3 is TGTGCCAGCAGCTCCACAGGGTCCAACCAGCCCCAGCATTTT. Translated, it gives CASSSTGSNQPQHF.

The chain is built from TRBV20-1 and TRBJ2-2; perhaps TRBD2 as D (6 bases). The CDR3 consists of 16 residues. Trimming left V 0 bases short and J 1 base short, with 12 bases between. Germline lookup yields CDR1 DFQATT and CDR2 SNEGSKA (reference sequence). The CDR3, as DNA: TGCAGTGCTAGAGATCCGCGGCGGGAGAACACCGGGGAGCTGTTTTTT. This translates into CSARDPRRENTGELFF.

V is TRBV11-2 and J is TRBJ2-3; 7 nucleotides match TRBD2. Per the germline V gene, CDR1 is SGHAT and CDR2 is FQNNGV. The CDR3 runs 14 residues. Germline trimming cut 5 bases from V and 2 bases from J; bases unmatched to any gene: 4. CDR3 region: CASSPLAVTDTQYF. CDR3 nucleotide sequence: TGTGCCAGCAGCCCCCTAGCGGTCACAGATACGCAGTATTTT. The full variable domain, completed using reference TRBV11-2 and TRBJ2-3, is EAGVAQSPRYKIIEKRQSVAFWCNPISGHATLYWYQQILGQGPKLLIQFQNNGVVDDSQLPKDRFSAERLKGVDSTLKIQPAKLEDSAVYLCASSPLAVTDTQYFGPGTRLTVL.

This clone was seen repeatedly, ten times or more. The chain uses TRBV4-2 and TRBJ1-3; D gene ambiguous. This CDR3 region has 14 residues. From germline, CDR1 is LGHNA and CDR2 YNFKEQ. Trimming shortened V by 4 bases and J by 0 bases, and 7 bases separated the two germline ends. The CDR3 sequence: CASSRGNSGNTIYF. The CDR3 nucleotides are TGTGCCAGCAGCCGGGGTAACTCTGGAAACACCATATATTTT.

This clone was observed a handful of times. V gene TRBV6-1 combines with J gene TRBJ2-7; D is uncertain. Per germline, CDR1 MNHNS and CDR2 SASEGT. This CDR3 is 13 amino acids long. Written as DNA, the CDR3 is TGTGCTACGCATACGGCGGCCCCGCGCGAGCAGTACTTC. The encoded protein is CATHTAAPREQYF.

In its sample, this clone was seen many times. The chain recombines TRBV29-1 with TRBJ2-1; D may be TRBD1 (5 bases). Trimming removed 6 bases from V and 14 bases from J, with 14 bases in between. Germline-derived CDR1 and CDR2 are SQVTM and ANQGSEA. The CDR3 sequence is 10 residues long. CDR3 coding DNA: TGCAGCGTGGGCAGGGTTGTGAAGTTCTTC. Protein sequence: CSVGRVVKFF.

This clone counts as medium-sized. The chain carries TRBV6-4 and TRBJ2-3; no definite D call. CDR3 length: 15 residues. Germline CDR1 reads MRHNA; CDR2 reads SNTAGT. V gave up 8 bases and J gave up 0 bases, with 15 bases separating them. CDR3 loop: CASADGPASTDTQYF. The CDR3 nucleotides read TGTGCCAGCGCCGATGGGCCGGCTAGCACAGATACGCAGTATTTT.

This clone occurred a few times. The chain links TRBV28 to TRBJ1-2; 9 bases map to TRBD1. With V trimmed by 7 bases and J by 5 bases, 5 bases remained unmatched. Looked up from germline, CDR1 is MDHEN and CDR2 is SYDVKM. CDR3 length equals 13 residues. The CDR3 nucleotides are TGTGCCAGCACCTCAGACAGGGGGTATGGCTACACCTTC. Encoded protein: CASTSDRGYGYTF.

This sequence joins TRBV5-4 and TRBJ2-2; TRBD1 agrees at 8 bases. Germline CDR1 reads SGHNT; CDR2 reads YYREEE (reference sequence). Trimming took 2 bases from V and 6 from J; bases not matched to a gene: 6. The CDR3 consists of 15 residues. The CDR3 spells CASSFSQGVSGELFF. For the CDR3, the DNA is TGTGCCAGCAGCTTTTCACAGGGGGTGTCCGGGGAGCTGTTTTTT.

This chain connects TRBV6-6 to TRBJ1-3, with D hard to call. The CDR3 has 14 residues. Trimming removed 0 bases at V and 4 bases at J, with 7 bases between. Germline CDR1 and CDR2: MNHNY and SVGAGI (reference sequence). CDR3 nucleotides: TGTGCCAGCAGTTACTCCGAAGAAGGAAACACCATATATTTT. Its translation is CASSYSEEGNTIYF.

In its sample, this clone was seen a few times. V gene TRBV2 combines with J gene TRBJ2-7; D is ambiguous. V lost 3 bases and J 5 bases, leaving 8 bases between the germline ends. Germline V gene data show CDR1 as SNHLY and CDR2 as FYNNEI. This CDR3 has 12 residues. DNA for the CDR3: TGTGCCAGCAGTGAGGTCGTCCACGAGCAGTACTTC. Translation gives CASSEVVHEQYF.

This clone is judged medium-sized. The chain links TRBV12-3 or TRBV12-4 to TRBJ1-2; a weak D match, TRBD1 (6 bases). There are 12 residues in the CDR3. Trimming shortened V by 6 bases and J by 8 bases, and 13 bases separated the two germline ends. The CDR3, as DNA: TGTGCCAGCAGGGATGGACAGCTGGGCTACACCTTC. Residues: CASRDGQLGYTF.

Turning to this clone: Mismatch with germline at one junction end may stem from a read error. J is TRBJ2-2 and V is TRBV2; 7 nucleotides align to TRBD2. The germline CDR1 and CDR2 sequences are SNHLY and FYNNEI. The CDR3 length is 15 residues. CDR3 amino acids: CASVRGDFYPPGSCF. The CDR3 DNA is TGTGCCAGCGTTCGGGGGGACTTCTACCCACCGGGGAGCTGTTTT.

This clone was seen many times. This chain uses TRBV28 with TRBJ1-1; 11 positions match TRBD1. Trimming cost V 5 bases and J 2 bases; bases outside gene matches: 4. From germline, CDR1 is MDHEN and CDR2 SYDVKM. The CDR3 spans 15 residues. Here the CDR3 DNA reads TGTGCCAGCAGTCCTTGGACAGGGGGCAACACTGAAGCTTTCTTT. Protein product: CASSPWTGGNTEAFF.

CDR3 coding DNA: TGTGCCAGCAGTTTAGTGGGCTCCCGAGGGAGGGCAGAAGCTTTCTTT. Protein product: CASSLVGSRGRAEAFF. This chain joins TRBV28 and TRBJ1-1; D is uncertain. With 2 bases removed from V and 8 bases from J, the gap between germline ends came to 21 bases. The CDR3 totals 16 residues. CDR1 is MDHEN and CDR2 is SYDVKM in the germline V gene. Using reference TRBV28 and TRBJ1-1 for the parts outside the CDR3, the full variable domain is DVKVTQSSRYLVKRTGEKVFLECVQDMDHENMFWYRQDPGLGLRLIYFSYDVKMKEKGDIPEGYSVSREKKERFSLILESASTNQTSMYLCASSLVGSRGRAEAFFGQGTRLTVV.

V usage is TRBV20-1 and J usage is TRBJ2-7, with 10 bases lining up with TRBD2. J lost 4 bases, V lost 0 bases, and 6 bases had no gene match. From germline, CDR1 is DFQATT and CDR2 SNEGSKA (reference sequence). The CDR3 runs 15 residues. CDR3 sequence reads: CSARDEASGRYEQYF. DNA for the CDR3: TGCAGTGCTAGAGATGAGGCTAGCGGGAGATACGAGCAGTACTTC.

By sample share, this clone is medium-sized. This chain links TRBV28 with TRBJ2-7, with 10 bases that match TRBD1. Germline CDR1 reads MDHEN; CDR2 reads SYDVKM. V was pared by 6 bases and J by 6 bases, with 14 bases of the junction left unmatched. The CDR3 extends over 16 amino acids. CDR3 region: CASSTPRDRGSAEQYF. CDR3 DNA: TGTGCCAGCAGCACACCTCGGGACAGGGGTTCTGCCGAGCAGTACTTC.

The rearrangement joins TRBV7-2 to TRBJ2-3; TRBD2 agrees at 7 bases. V dropped 5 bases and J dropped 0; count of bases not matched to a gene: 8. This CDR3 contains 16 residues. The germline V gene encodes CDR1 SGHTA and CDR2 FQGNSA. DNA of the CDR3: TGTGCCAGCAGCCCGCAGCTAGCGGTGAGCACAGATACGCAGTATTTT. Translating gives CASSPQLAVSTDTQYF.

The chain carries TRBV29-1 and TRBJ2-2, with no clear D. Germline CDR1 is SQVTM and CDR2 is ANQGSEA. V was shortened by 5 bases and J by 0 bases, with 4 bases between the two germline ends. This CDR3 contains 12 residues. This chain's CDR3 is CSVNTNTGELFF. CDR3 bases: TGCAGCGTTAACACGAACACCGGGGAGCTGTTTTTT.

The chain has TRBV28 and TRBJ1-5; TRBD1 agrees at 7 bases. The CDR3 totals 15 residues. Germline V gives CDR1 MDHEN, CDR2 SYDVKM. Trimming at V came to 6 bases and at J to 4 bases, leaving 9 bases not matched to a gene. The CDR3 bases are TGTGCCAGCAGGGACCAACCGGGACAGAATCAGCCCCAGCATTTT. Translation: CASRDQPGQNQPQHF. The whole variable domain, filled in from reference TRBV28 and TRBJ1-5, reads DVKVTQSSRYLVKRTGEKVFLECVQDMDHENMFWYRQDPGLGLRLIYFSYDVKMKEKGDIPEGYSVSREKKERFSLILESASTNQTSMYLCASRDQPGQNQPQHFGDGTRLSIL.

In this sample, this clone turned up a few times. The J gene is TRBJ2-6, the V gene TRBV6-1; no reliable D call. CDR1 and CDR2 from the germline V gene are MNHNS and SASEGT. The V end was cut by 2 bases, the J end by 0 bases, with 5 bases between. The CDR3 is 15 residues long. The CDR3 DNA follows: TGTGCCAGCAGTGAAAGGTCCTCTGGGGCCAACGTCCTGACTTTC. Amino acid sequence: CASSERSSGANVLTF.

By its share, this clone is medium-sized (0.01 to 0.1%). J is TRBJ2-7 and V is TRBV27; TRBD2 matches at 10 bases. This CDR3 is built from 14 residues. Germline CDR1 MNHEY, CDR2 SMNVEV (reference sequence). J lost 1 base, V lost 6 bases, and 3 bases had no gene match. The CDR3 spells CASSWTSGSYEQYF. As DNA, the CDR3 is TGTGCCAGCAGCTGGACTAGCGGATCCTACGAGCAGTACTTC.

This clone has just a few counts. The V and J genes are TRBV15 and TRBJ1-2; no clear D gene. The CDR3 runs 12 residues. The V gene's germline CDR1 is LNHNV and CDR2 YYDKDF (reference sequence). The V gene lost 3 bases and the J gene lost 8 bases, with 10 bases spanning the gap. CDR3 sequence reads: CATSSGVRGYTF. The DNA of the CDR3 is TGTGCCACCAGCAGCGGGGTTAGGGGCTACACCTTC.

This clone was observed a few times. A single base separates this from a much larger clone, so it may be a read error. Additional DNA sequences in this sample encode the identical CDR3. The chain carries TRBV6-2 or TRBV6-3 and TRBJ2-7; the match to TRBD2 covers 7 bases. Germline V lookup: CDR1 MNHEY, CDR2 SVGEGT. This CDR3 has 15 residues. In DNA form, the CDR3 reads TGTGCCAGCAGTTACTCGGGCGGGAGCCTTAACAAGCAGTATTTC. As protein: CASSYSGGSLNKQYF.

In its sample, this clone was seen a few times. The chain has TRBV6-1 and TRBJ2-7; D unclear. Germline CDR1 MNHNS, CDR2 SASEGT. V lost 7 bases and J lost 7, with 20 bases in between. The CDR3 is made up of 14 amino acids. This chain's CDR3 is CASTLASPAGEQYF. CDR3 in DNA: TGTGCCAGCACCCTGGCCTCTCCGGCTGGAGAGCAGTACTTC.

Comments on this clone: An end of the junction does not agree with germline; a read error may underlie this. V and J are TRBV12-3 or TRBV12-4 and TRBJ2-1; tentatively, D is TRBD1 (6 bases). This CDR3 spans 15 amino acids. CDR3 sequence reads: CASIRGTKLYNDQFF. DNA of the CDR3: TGTGCCAGCATCAGAGGGACAAAGCTATACAATGATCAGTTCTTC.

This rearrangement joins TRBV20-1 to TRBJ2-7; 10 nucleotides match TRBD2. Germline values: CDR1 DFQATT, CDR2 SNEGSKA (reference sequence). The CDR3 contains 14 residues. Trimming took 6 bases from V and 2 from J; bases not matched to a gene: 7. DNA for the CDR3: TGCAGTGCCCCGAGCGGGGGGGAACCCTACGAGCAGTACTTC. It codes for CSAPSGGEPYEQYF.

The chain recombines TRBV18 with TRBJ2-7; D is perhaps TRBD1 or TRBD2 (6 bases each). The CDR3 spans 15 residues. Germline V gives CDR1 KGHSH, CDR2 LQKENI. With 1 base removed from V and 2 bases from J, the gap between germline ends came to 12 bases. DNA for the CDR3: TGTGCCAGCTCACCACGGCAGGGGAGGACCTACGAGCAGTACTTC. This codes for CASSPRQGRTYEQYF. Full variable domain (outside the CDR3, taken from reference TRBV18 and TRBJ2-7): NAGVMQNPRHLVRRRGQEARLRCSPMKGHSHVYWYRQLPEEGLKFMVYLQKENIIDESGMPKERFSAEFPKEGPSILRIQQVVRGDSAAYFCASSPRQGRTYEQYFGPGTRLTVT.

This clone occurred many times. This CDR3 is CASSLAEGFGTEAFF. The CDR3 nucleotides read TGCGCCAGCAGCTTGGCCGAGGGTTTTGGCACTGAAGCTTTCTTT. This chain connects TRBV5-1 to TRBJ1-1, with D uncertain. The CDR3 runs 15 residues. Looked up from germline, CDR1 is SGHRS and CDR2 is YFSETQ. The germline V and J ends were trimmed by 0 bases and 4 bases, with 13 bases remaining between them.

This clone was picked up many times. The junction departs from germline at one end; a sequencing error may be responsible. The chain couples TRBV5-1 to TRBJ2-5; TRBD2 is a possible D gene (6 bases). The CDR3 has 14 amino acids. Germline CDR1 is SGHRS and CDR2 is YFSETQ. CDR3 sequence (DNA): TGCGCCAGCAGGTTGGTAGCGGCCCAGGAGACCCAGTACTTC. This encodes CASRLVAAQETQYF.

This clone was observed a few times. The V gene is TRBV20-1, the J gene TRBJ2-7, with D possibly matching TRBD2 (5 bases). The CDR3 length is 15 residues. From germline, CDR1 is DFQATT and CDR2 SNEGSKA (reference sequence). With 0 bases removed from V and 3 bases from J, the gap between germline ends came to 15 bases. CDR3 loop: CSARDGGGSFYEQYF. The CDR3 nucleotides are TGCAGTGCTAGAGACGGAGGTGGCAGCTTCTACGAGCAGTACTTC.

This clone was counted at least ten times. The chain is built from TRBV11-2 and TRBJ2-5; D is possibly TRBD1 (6 bases). The CDR3 loop spans 15 amino acids. The germline CDR1 and CDR2 sequences are SGHAT and FQNNGV. V lost 1 base and J lost 5, with 14 bases in between. The CDR3 DNA reads as TGTGCCAGCAGCTTAGCGCCAGGGGAGAGGGAGACCCAGTACTTC. It translates to CASSLAPGERETQYF.